The present entry profiles one T cell receptor (beta chain) with its context. Its antigen is still unknown. Vbeta (60) and Jbeta (13) primers were used in the PCR. Libraries were prepared by immunoSEQ multiplex PCR; TCRdb keeps only in-frame clonotypes and omits some of them. The sample comprises 55,000 to 70,000 clones, about 80% of which are singletons, and 1.5% to 2% rests with the top ten. This specimen belongs to a study of cytomegalovirus exposure and HLA in healthy donors. Study-wide results and caveats: Reportedly, HLA-A and HLA-B alleles of most subjects were accurately predicted from TCR beta. Several V segments, TRBV6-2 and TRBV6-3 among them, could not be told apart and were dropped.

The CDR3 extends over 17 amino acids. V gave up 0 bases and J gave up 4 bases; unmatched junction bases: 6. The germline CDR1 and CDR2 sequences are LGHNA and YSLEER. There were likely unrecorded immune exposures, though donors were nominally healthy when sampled. CMV serostatus data were not documented for this donor. The sequence was collected from a human donor in good health. Specimen: PBMCs. This chain uses TRBV4-3 with TRBJ2-7; 13 nucleotides line up with TRBD2. DNA for the CDR3: TGCGCCAGCAGCCAAGAAAATCAACTAGCGGGGGGGTACGAGCAGTACTTC. The encoded protein is CASSQENQLAGGYEQYF.